Each of the 18 T cell receptor beta chains below was sequenced from the same sample in a study of tumor and adjacent non-tumor tissue in lung cancer. RNA was extracted from bulk tissue without any cell sorting. The library came from three nested PCR rounds adapted from ARM-PCR protocols. TCRdb reanalysed the multiplex PCR reads using MiXCR and keeps one entry per CDR3 protein. The sample has 75,000 to 95,000 distinct CDR3 sequences; approximately 70% are singletons. The sequenced material came from lung tumor tissue. All receptors derive from a man in his sixties with non-small cell lung cancer.

A few counts support this clonotype. This may be a read error: a much more frequent sequence differs by one nucleotide. The chain combines TRBV12-3 or TRBV12-4 with TRBJ2-2, with 8 positions matching TRBD1. There are 16 residues in the CDR3. J lost 7 bases, V lost 6 bases, and 13 bases had no gene match. The CDR3 spells CASSPDRGGRVGELFF. CDR3 DNA sequence: TGTGCCAGCAGCCCTGACAGGGGAGGTCGGGTCGGGGAGCTGTTTTTT.

On this clonotype itself: The junction differs from germline at one of its ends, possibly a read error. The chain employs TRBV11-1 and TRBJ1-1; D is undetermined. The CDR3 length is 15 residues. Looked up from germline, CDR1 is SGHAT and CDR2 is FQDESV (reference sequence). CDR3 protein: CASGLNSGPDTEAFF. The DNA of the CDR3 is TGTGCCAGCGGCTTGAATAGCGGCCCGGACACTGAAGCTTTCTTT. The full variable domain, rest sourced from reference TRBV11-1 and TRBJ1-1, is EAEVAQSPRYKITEKSQAVAFWCDPISGHATLYWYRQILGQGPELLVQFQDESVVDDSQLPKDRFSAERLKGVDSTLKIQPAELGDSAMYLCASGLNSGPDTEAFFGQGTRLTVV.

This clonotype has ten or more counts. This chain links TRBV20-1 with TRBJ2-1; D is uncertain. Trimming removed 3 bases at V and 0 bases at J, with 9 bases between. The germline CDR1 and CDR2 sequences are DFQATT and SNEGSKA (reference sequence). The CDR3 has 14 residues. The CDR3 reads CSASRRSSYNEQFF. The DNA for the CDR3 is TGCAGTGCTAGCCGCAGGAGCTCCTACAATGAGCAGTTCTTC.

Remarks on this clonotype: One end of the junction does not line up with germline, which may come from a read error. The chain combines TRBV6-6 with TRBJ2-6; 8 nucleotides match TRBD1. This CDR3 spans 16 amino acids. CDR1 MNHNY and CDR2 SVGAGI come from the germline V gene (reference sequence). The CDR3, as DNA: TGTGCCAGCAATTACATGACAGGGGCTGGGGCCAACGTCCTGACTTTC. It translates to CASNYMTGAGANVLTF.

This clonotype has just a few counts. Sequence at one end of the junction differs from germline and may be a read error. The V gene is TRBV7-9, the J gene TRBJ2-1; maybe TRBD2 (7 bases). The CDR3 consists of 15 residues. Germline V gives CDR1 SEHNR, CDR2 FQNEAQ (reference sequence). This CDR3 reads CASIAPGATSSEQSF. The CDR3 DNA sequence: TGTGCCAGCATCGCACCGGGGGCGACTAGCAGTGAGCAGTCCTTC.

This clonotype has only one observation. Mismatch with germline at one junction end may stem from a read error. This chain uses TRBV20-1 with TRBJ2-3; tentative D call: TRBD2 (6 bases). Germline loops: CDR1 DFQATT, CDR2 SNEGSKA (reference sequence). The CDR3 has 15 amino acids. The CDR3: CSPSVRTTSTDTQYF. The CDR3 coding sequence is TGCAGTCCTAGTGTCCGGACTACTAGCACAGATACGCAGTATTTT.

Notes on this clonotype: At one end the junction does not follow the germline gene, possibly because of a read error. V gene TRBV4-1 combines with J gene TRBJ1-1; TRBD1 is a possible D gene (5 bases). The CDR3 is 11 residues long. CDR1 is MGHRA and CDR2 is YSYEKL in the germline V gene. The CDR3 sequence is CATSQGTEASF. The CDR3 DNA is TGCGCCACCAGCCAAGGGACTGAAGCTTCCTTC.

Comment on this clonotype: The CDR3 ends on some other residue instead of the conserved phenylalanine or tryptophan, so this is likely a read error. The V gene is TRBV11-1, the J gene TRBJ2-5; 7 bases map to TRBD1. Germline values: CDR1 SGHAT, CDR2 FQDESV (reference sequence). The CDR3 sequence is 14 residues long. The CDR3 region has the DNA TGTGTCAGCAGCTCCGGACAGGACCAAGAGACCCAGTACCTC. It yields the protein CVSSSGQDQETQYL.

As regards this clonotype: The junction departs from the called germline gene at one end, perhaps through a read error. J is TRBJ2-3 and V is TRBV11-3; unclear D gene. The CDR3 is made up of 15 amino acids. Per germline, CDR1 SGHNT and CDR2 YENEEA. The CDR3 DNA is TGTGCCAAAAGCTTAGATCCCGCCGGTACAGTTACGCAGTATTTT. Its translation is CAKSLDPAGTVTQYF.

Details on this clonotype: Since the CDR3 does not end with the conserved phenylalanine or tryptophan, this likely comes from a read error. The V gene is TRBV6-6, the J gene TRBJ2-6; 7 bases align to TRBD1. Germline V gene lookup returns CDR1 MNHNY and CDR2 SVGAGI (reference sequence). The CDR3 sequence is 14 residues long. DNA of the CDR3: TGTGCCAGCAGAGACAGGGCAGGGGCCAACGCCCTGACTTCC. Residues: CASRDRAGANALTS.

This sequence joins TRBV24-1 and TRBJ2-2, with 10 bases identical to TRBD1. Trimming at V came to 7 bases and at J to 9 bases, leaving 10 bases not matched to a gene. Germline CDR1 KGHDR, CDR2 SFDVKD. There are 15 residues in the CDR3. The CDR3 loop reads CATRPGQGFLRELFF. Here the CDR3 DNA reads TGTGCCACCAGACCGGGACAGGGGTTTCTCCGGGAGCTGTTTTTT.

A remark on this clonotype: One end of the junction fails to match germline, which may point to a read error. The chain recombines TRBV6-6 with TRBJ2-3; D is perhaps TRBD1 or TRBD2 (6 bases each). The CDR3 sequence is 17 residues long. CDR1 and CDR2 from the germline V gene are MNHNY and SVGAGI (reference sequence). CDR3 protein: CTSSYGEDSFYTDTQQF. In nucleotides, the CDR3 is TGTACCAGCAGTTACGGGGAGGACAGTTTCTACACAGATACGCAGCAATTT.

About this clonotype itself: This may arise from a read error, as a much more abundant clone is one base away. The genes are TRBV5-1 and TRBJ2-3, with D uncertain. Looked up from germline, CDR1 is SGHRS and CDR2 is YFSETQ. There are 15 residues in the CDR3. Trimming removed 7 bases at V and 0 bases at J, with 15 bases between. DNA of the CDR3: TGCGCCAGCGCCCCCAGCAGTACTAGCACAGATACGCAGTATTTT. As protein: CASAPSSTSTDTQYF.

As concerns this clonotype: One junction end disagrees with the germline gene, perhaps due to a read error. CDR3 nucleotides: TGTGCCAGCAGCCCGATGGGGGGTAGCGGGGGCTATACGCAATATTTT. This codes for CASSPMGGSGGYTQYF. The gene calls are TRBV7-2 and TRBJ2-3; 9 bases match TRBD2. The V gene's germline CDR1 is SGHTA and CDR2 FQGNSA. The CDR3 loop spans 16 amino acids.

The sample holds a few counts of this clonotype. The chain is built from TRBV11-3 and TRBJ2-7; D is perhaps TRBD1 (5 bases). Deletions cut 5 bases from V and 4 bases from J, with 9 bases between. The germline V gene has CDR1 SGHNT and CDR2 YENEEA. This CDR3 comprises 12 residues. For the CDR3, the DNA is TGTGCCAGCAGCCCCGACAGTTACGAGCAGTACTTC. Encoded protein: CASSPDSYEQYF.

This clonotype was seen at least ten times. CDR3 protein: CASSQDVALSSYNEQFF. The DNA of the CDR3 is TGCGCCAGCAGCCAAGATGTGGCACTCAGCTCCTACAATGAGCAGTTCTTC. V is TRBV4-1 and J is TRBJ2-1; D is ambiguous. In germline, CDR1 is MGHRA, CDR2 YSYEKL. The CDR3 is 17 amino acids. V was cut by 0 bases and J by 0 bases, with 12 bases left in between.

Concerning this clonotype itself: Since a much larger clone is just one base distant, this may be a read error. This chain connects TRBV5-6 to TRBJ1-6, with 8 bases lining up with TRBD1. From germline, CDR1 is SGHDT and CDR2 YYEEEE. The CDR3 sequence is 14 residues long. CDR3 bases: TGTGCCAGCAACTCCGGGACAGGAAATTTACCCCTCCACTTT. Translated: CASNSGTGNLPLHF.

The chain carries TRBV11-1 and TRBJ2-7, with D tentatively TRBD1 (6 bases). Germline V gives CDR1 SGHAT, CDR2 FQDESV (reference sequence). V lost 6 bases and J lost 5, with 20 bases in between. CDR3 length equals 15 residues. CDR3 residues: CASSPHRALVDEQYF. The CDR3, as DNA: TGTGCCAGCAGTCCCCACAGGGCCTTGGTGGACGAGCAGTACTTC. The full variable domain, completed using reference TRBV11-1 and TRBJ2-7, is EAEVAQSPRYKITEKSQAVAFWCDPISGHATLYWYRQILGQGPELLVQFQDESVVDDSQLPKDRFSAERLKGVDSTLKIQPAELGDSAMYLCASSPHRALVDEQYFGPGTRLTVT.